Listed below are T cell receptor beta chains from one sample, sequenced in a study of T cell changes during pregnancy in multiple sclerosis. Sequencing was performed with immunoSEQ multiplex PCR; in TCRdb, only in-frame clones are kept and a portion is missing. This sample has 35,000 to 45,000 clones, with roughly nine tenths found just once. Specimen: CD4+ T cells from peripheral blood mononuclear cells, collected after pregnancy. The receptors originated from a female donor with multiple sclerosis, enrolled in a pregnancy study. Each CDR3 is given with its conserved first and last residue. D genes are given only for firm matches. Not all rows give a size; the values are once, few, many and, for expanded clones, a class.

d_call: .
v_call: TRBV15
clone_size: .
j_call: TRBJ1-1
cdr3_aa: CATSRDPRSGTEAFF
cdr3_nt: TGTGCCACCAGCCGAGACCCAAGGTCAGGAACTGAAGCTTTCTTT

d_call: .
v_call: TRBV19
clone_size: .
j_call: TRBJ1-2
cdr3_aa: CASSPGGGAYGYTF
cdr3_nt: TGTGCCAGTAGCCCTGGCGGGGGGGCCTATGGCTACACCTTC

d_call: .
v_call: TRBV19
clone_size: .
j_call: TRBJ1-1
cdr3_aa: CASSRGLNTEAFF
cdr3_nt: TGTGCCAGTAGTAGGGGGCTGAACACTGAAGCTTTCTTT

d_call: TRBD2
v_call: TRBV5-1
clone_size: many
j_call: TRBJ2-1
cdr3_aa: CASSKTSGGENEQFF
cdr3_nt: TGCGCCAGCAGCAAGACTAGCGGGGGGGAGAATGAGCAGTTCTTC

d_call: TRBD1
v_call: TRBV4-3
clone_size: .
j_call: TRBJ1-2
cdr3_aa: CASSQDPRQGYGYTF
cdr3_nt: TGCGCCAGCAGCCAAGATCCCCGACAGGGCTATGGCTACACCTTC

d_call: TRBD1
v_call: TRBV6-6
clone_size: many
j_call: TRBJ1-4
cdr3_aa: CASSPTGVSGEKLFF
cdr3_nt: TGTGCCAGCAGTCCCACAGGGGTCAGCGGGGAAAAACTGTTTTTT

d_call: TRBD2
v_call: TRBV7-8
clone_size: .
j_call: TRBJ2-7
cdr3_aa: CASSLPSGGAYEQYF
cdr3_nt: TGTGCCAGCAGCCTCCCTAGCGGGGGGGCGTACGAGCAGTACTTC

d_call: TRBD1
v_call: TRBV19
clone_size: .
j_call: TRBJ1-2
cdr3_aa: CASSRTGTYGYTF
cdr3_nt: TGTGCCAGTAGTCGGACAGGGACTTATGGCTACACCTTC

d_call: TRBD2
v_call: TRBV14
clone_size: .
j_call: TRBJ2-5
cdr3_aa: CASSLLADQETQYF
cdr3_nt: TGTGCCAGCAGCCTCCTAGCGGATCAAGAGACCCAGTACTTC

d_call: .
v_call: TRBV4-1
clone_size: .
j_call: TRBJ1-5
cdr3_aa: CASSQDPRTATQHF
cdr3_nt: TGCGCCAGCAGCCAAGACCCTCGGACAGCGACCCAGCATTTT

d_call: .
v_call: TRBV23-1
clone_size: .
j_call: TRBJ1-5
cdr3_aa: CARPREGSSPQPQHF
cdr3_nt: TGCGCCCGCCCCCGAGAGGGAAGTTCTCCCCAGCCCCAGCATTTT

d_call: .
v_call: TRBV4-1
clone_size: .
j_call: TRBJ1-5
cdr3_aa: CASSQEWSGYQPQHF
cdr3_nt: TGCGCCAGCAGCCAAGAATGGTCGGGGTATCAGCCCCAGCATTTT

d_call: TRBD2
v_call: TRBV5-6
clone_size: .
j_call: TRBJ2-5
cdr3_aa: CASSLAVRAGGGETQYF
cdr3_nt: TGTGCCAGCAGCTTGGCAGTTCGGGCGGGGGGAGGGGAGACCCAGTACTTC

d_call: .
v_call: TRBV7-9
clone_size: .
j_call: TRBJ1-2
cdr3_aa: CASSFSAGNYGYTF
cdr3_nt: TGTGCCAGCAGCTTCAGTGCGGGGAACTATGGCTACACCTTC

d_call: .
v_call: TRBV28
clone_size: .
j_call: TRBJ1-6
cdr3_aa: CATAGRGRTHSPLHF
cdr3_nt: TGTGCCACCGCCGGGCGGGGGAGAACCCATTCACCCCTCCACTTT

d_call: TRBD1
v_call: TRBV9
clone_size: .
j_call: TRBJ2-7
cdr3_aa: CASSVAPGGDRGRYEQYF
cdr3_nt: TGTGCCAGCAGCGTAGCTCCGGGGGGGGACAGGGGACGCTACGAGCAGTACTTC

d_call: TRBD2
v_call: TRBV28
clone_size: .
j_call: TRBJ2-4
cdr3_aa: CASSGGAGAKNIQYF
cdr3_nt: TGTGCCAGCAGCGGGGGGGCCGGAGCCAAAAACATTCAGTACTTC

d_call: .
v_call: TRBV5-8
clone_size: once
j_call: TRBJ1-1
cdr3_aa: CASSLLGGFAAEAFF
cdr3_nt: TGTGCCAGCAGCTTGTTGGGGGGGTTTGCCGCCGAAGCTTTCTTT

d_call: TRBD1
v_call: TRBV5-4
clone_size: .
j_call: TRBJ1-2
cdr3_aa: CASSSGQGNYGYTF
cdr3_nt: TGTGCCAGCAGCTCGGGACAGGGCAACTATGGCTACACCTTC

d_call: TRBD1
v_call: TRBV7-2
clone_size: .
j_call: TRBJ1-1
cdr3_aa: CASSFTGVGNTEAFF
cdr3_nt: TGTGCCAGCAGCTTCACAGGGGTTGGGAACACTGAAGCTTTCTTT

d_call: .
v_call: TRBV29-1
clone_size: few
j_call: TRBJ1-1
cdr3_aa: CSVEAQGSAEAFF
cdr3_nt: TGCAGCGTTGAGGCCCAGGGGTCAGCTGAAGCTTTCTTT

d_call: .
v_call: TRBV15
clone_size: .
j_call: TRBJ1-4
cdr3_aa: CATSRAAGSTNEKLFF
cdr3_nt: TGTGCCACCAGCAGGGCCGCCGGGTCAACTAATGAAAAACTGTTTTTT

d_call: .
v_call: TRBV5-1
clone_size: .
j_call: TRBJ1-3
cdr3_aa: CASSLGGSGNTIYF
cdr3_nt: TGCGCCAGCAGCTTAGGGGGCTCTGGAAACACCATATATTTT

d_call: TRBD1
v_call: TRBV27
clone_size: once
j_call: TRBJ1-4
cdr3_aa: CASRRDRLNEKLFF
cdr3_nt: TGTGCCAGCAGGCGGGACAGACTTAATGAAAAACTGTTTTTT

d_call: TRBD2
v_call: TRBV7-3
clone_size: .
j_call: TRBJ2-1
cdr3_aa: CASSLWAGGNEQFF
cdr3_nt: TGTGCCAGCAGCTTATGGGCGGGGGGGAATGAGCAGTTCTTC

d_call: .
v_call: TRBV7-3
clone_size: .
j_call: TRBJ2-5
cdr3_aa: CASSKNMQETQYF
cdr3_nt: TGTGCCAGCAGCAAAAACATGCAAGAGACCCAGTACTTC

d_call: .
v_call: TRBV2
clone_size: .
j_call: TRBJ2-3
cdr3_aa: CASSAETRSGGGQYF
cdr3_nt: TGTGCCAGCAGTGCCGAAACGCGATCGGGTGGTGGGCAGTATTTT

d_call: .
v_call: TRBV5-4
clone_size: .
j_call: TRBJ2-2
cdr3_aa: CASSAGMNTGELFF
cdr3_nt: TGTGCCAGCTCAGCAGGGATGAACACCGGGGAGCTGTTTTTT

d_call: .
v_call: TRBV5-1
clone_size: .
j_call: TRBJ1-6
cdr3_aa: CASSLAPAALDNSPLHF
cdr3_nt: TGCGCCAGCAGCTTGGCCCCCGCTGCGTTGGATAATTCACCCCTCCACTTT

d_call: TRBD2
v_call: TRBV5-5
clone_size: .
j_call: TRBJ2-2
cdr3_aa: CASSLVGGGTGELFF
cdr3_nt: TGTGCCAGCAGCTTGGTAGGCGGGGGGACCGGGGAGCTGTTTTTT

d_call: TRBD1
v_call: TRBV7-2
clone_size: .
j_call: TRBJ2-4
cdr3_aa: CASSPNRGDIQYF
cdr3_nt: TGTGCCAGCAGCCCGAACAGGGGCGACATTCAGTACTTC

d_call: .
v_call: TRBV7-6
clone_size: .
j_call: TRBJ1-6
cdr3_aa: CASSLASGTRDSPLHF
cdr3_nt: TGTGCCAGCAGCTTAGCTTCCGGGACAAGAGATTCACCCCTCCACTTT

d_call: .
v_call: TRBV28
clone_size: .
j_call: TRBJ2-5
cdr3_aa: CASSFYAPKKETQYF
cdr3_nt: TGTGCCAGCAGTTTCTACGCTCCGAAAAAAGAGACCCAGTACTTC

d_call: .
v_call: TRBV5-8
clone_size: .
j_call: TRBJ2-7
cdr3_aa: CASSFLAREQYF
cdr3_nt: TGTGCCAGCAGCTTCCTGGCCCGCGAGCAGTACTTC

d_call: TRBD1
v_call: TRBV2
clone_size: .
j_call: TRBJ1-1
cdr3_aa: CASSEAAGQGYNTEAFF
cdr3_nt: TGTGCCAGCAGTGAAGCGGCAGGACAGGGGTACAACACTGAAGCTTTCTTT

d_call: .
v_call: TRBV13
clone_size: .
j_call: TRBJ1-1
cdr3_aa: CASSLVHRGTGPNTEAFF
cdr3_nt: TGTGCCAGCAGCTTAGTACACCGGGGAACTGGACCAAACACTGAAGCTTTCTTT

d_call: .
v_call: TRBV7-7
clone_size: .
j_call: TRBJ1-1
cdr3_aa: CASSKRGKNTEAFF
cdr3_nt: TGTGCTAGCAGCAAAAGGGGGAAGAACACTGAAGCTTTCTTT

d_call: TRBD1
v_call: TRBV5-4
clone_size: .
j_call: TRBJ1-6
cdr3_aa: CASSSKDRGNSPLHF
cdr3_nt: TGTGCCAGCAGCTCCAAGGACAGGGGGAATTCACCCCTCCACTTT

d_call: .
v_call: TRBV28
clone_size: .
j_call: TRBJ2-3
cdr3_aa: CASSYPTGTDTQYF
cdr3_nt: TGTGCCAGCAGTTACCCCACAGGGACAGATACGCAGTATTTT

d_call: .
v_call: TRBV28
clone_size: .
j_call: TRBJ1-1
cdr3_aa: CASSLWGGRNTEAFF
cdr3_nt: TGTGCCAGCAGTTTATGGGGAGGGCGGAACACTGAAGCTTTCTTT

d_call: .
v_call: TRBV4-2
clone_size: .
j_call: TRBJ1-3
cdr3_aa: CASSQETVISGNTIYF
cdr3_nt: TGTGCCAGCAGCCAAGAGACAGTGATCTCTGGAAACACCATATATTTT

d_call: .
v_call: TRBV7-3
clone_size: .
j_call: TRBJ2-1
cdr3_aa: CASSSFPRGASYNEQFF
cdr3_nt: TGTGCCAGCAGCTCCTTCCCCCGGGGGGCCTCCTACAATGAGCAGTTCTTC

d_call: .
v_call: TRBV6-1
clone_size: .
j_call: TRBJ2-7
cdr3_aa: CASSDQQGSYEQYF
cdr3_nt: TGTGCTAGCAGTGACCAACAGGGATCCTACGAGCAGTACTTC

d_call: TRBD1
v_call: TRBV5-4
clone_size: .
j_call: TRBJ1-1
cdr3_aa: CASRDRVSTEAFF
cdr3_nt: TGTGCCAGCAGAGACAGGGTTAGCACTGAAGCTTTCTTT

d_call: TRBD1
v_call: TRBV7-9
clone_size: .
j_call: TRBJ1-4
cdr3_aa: CASSRGQGEKLFF
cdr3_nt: TGTGCCAGCAGCCGAGGACAGGGGGAAAAACTGTTTTTT